What follows is one T cell receptor (beta chain) and its context. Its antigen is not identified. The assay was immunoSEQ multiplex PCR, and TCRdb's table has in-frame clones only and misses some. The sample carries 150,000 to 200,000 clones, roughly nine tenths recorded once. The germline CDR1 and CDR2 sequences are KGHSH and LQKENI. The CDR3 has 12 residues. The ends were cut back, 6 bases at V and 4 bases at J, with 9 bases in the middle. The data originate from a study of T cell responses to AZD1222 COVID-19 vaccine. Points from the study as a whole: Repertoire sampling was restricted to post-peak T cell response timepoints. Spike-specific TCR breadth and depth both grew after two AZD1222 doses. Donors were chiefly white British, with a greater number of females, and clonal diversity was perhaps underestimated.

The sample here was peripheral blood, taken on day 0 of AZD1222 vaccination. The receptor was derived from an adult in good health. The chain couples TRBV18 to TRBJ1-1; D possibly corresponds to TRBD1 (6 bases). This CDR3 reads CASSADSTEAFF. The CDR3, as DNA: TGTGCCAGCTCGGCGGACAGCACTGAAGCTTTCTTT.